This TCR beta chain was found in a study of blood T cells in healthy people across ages. Findings and caveats of the study: Considered underestimates were the diversity estimates obtained from one million T cells. Age advanced and TCR beta diversity per million T cells fell, roughly linearly.

This clonotype was detected only a few times. What it binds is not known. The CDR3 sequence is 14 residues long. Germline V lookup: CDR1 KGHSH, CDR2 LQKENI. The authors ran a second PCR of about 6 to 11 cycles using a sample-barcoded 5' primer and a J-beta primer mix. Each cDNA molecule was tagged by a template-switch adaptor with 12 random nucleotides. TCRdb re-analysed the 5' RACE reads in MiXCR, keeping a single row per CDR3 protein. The sample lists about 640,000 distinct CDR3 sequences, approximately 59% occurring once. Isolation per sample recovered at least 7 million PBMCs. The gene calls are TRBV18 and TRBJ2-5; TRBD1 matches at 11 bases. The end of the DNA aligns better with TRBJ2-7, so the J call may be wrong. The clonotype originates from a man aged 60 to 69 in good health. The sequenced sample was blood. The CDR3 is CASSTGTGGYEQYF. The DNA for the CDR3 is TGTGCCAGCTCTACCGGGACAGGGGGCTACGAGCAGTACTTC.